One and the same sample provided the 32 T cell receptor beta chains below, sequenced in a study of shared clonotypes between healthy human individuals. Sequenced by immunoSEQ multiplex PCR; TCRdb stores in-frame clones only, minus some. The repertoire consists of hundreds of thousands of clones, with about 79% occurring once and the leading ten covering under 15%. Sequenced material: PBMCs. These receptors all stem from a woman in her forties in good health. Some clones in this sample may be carry-over from other donors' samples.

J is TRBJ1-4 and V is TRBV28, with D uncertain. CDR1 and CDR2 from the germline V gene are MDHEN and SYDVKM. V gave up 4 bases and J gave up 8 bases, with 20 bases separating them. The CDR3 extends over 16 amino acids. The CDR3 DNA sequence: TGTGCCAGCAGTTCTCCCCGGACCGGGGAGGGCGAAAAACTGTTTTTT. Protein sequence: CASSSPRTGEGEKLFF.

This chain uses TRBV5-8 with TRBJ1-2; TRBD1 matches 10 bases. CDR3 length equals 16 residues. Losses at the gene ends were 5 bases for V and 2 bases for J; bases not matched to a gene: 9. The germline V gene encodes CDR1 SGHTS and CDR2 YDEGEE. This CDR3 is CASSSGTGVWNYGYTF. CDR3 coding DNA: TGTGCCAGCAGTTCAGGGACAGGGGTATGGAACTATGGCTACACCTTC.

The rearrangement uses TRBV27 and TRBJ1-1; 9 bases agree with TRBD1. Germline values: CDR1 MNHEY, CDR2 SMNVEV (reference sequence). The V segment lost 11 bases and the J segment 4 bases; nucleotides outside the gene matches: 5. The CDR3 has 12 residues. In DNA form, the CDR3 reads TGTGCCGTACAGGGGGCTGGCACTGAAGCTTTCTTT. Its protein product is CAVQGAGTEAFF.

For this clone: This probably arose from a read error, given a far larger clone one base away. The chain has TRBV7-2 and TRBJ1-5, with a weak D call TRBD1 (6 bases). The germline gives CDR1 SGHTA, CDR2 FQGNSA. V dropped 2 bases and J dropped 4 bases, with 6 bases sitting between them. This CDR3 comprises 13 residues. This CDR3 is CASSLQGNQPQHF. The CDR3 nucleotides are TGTGCCAGCAGCTTACAGGGGAATCAGCCCCAGCATTTT.

V gene TRBV11-2 combines with J gene TRBJ2-5; 7 bases map to TRBD2. CDR3 length: 13 residues. V dropped 4 bases and J dropped 3; count of bases not matched to a gene: 2. Germline V gene data show CDR1 as SGHAT and CDR2 as FQNNGV. Here the CDR3 DNA reads TGTGCCAGCAGCTCTGGGAGGGAAGAGACCCAGTACTTC. It encodes CASSSGREETQYF.

This chain connects TRBV7-2 to TRBJ2-1; the match to TRBD2 covers 7 bases. From germline, CDR1 is SGHTA and CDR2 FQGNSA. V was pared by 3 bases and J by 2 bases, with 4 bases of the junction left unmatched. The CDR3 loop spans 15 amino acids. The CDR3 nucleotides read TGTGCCAGCAGCTTTGGACTAGGGGCCTACAATGAGCAGTTCTTC. Encoded protein: CASSFGLGAYNEQFF.

The chain recombines TRBV19 with TRBJ1-3, with D possibly matching TRBD1 (5 bases). Trimming removed 7 bases at V and 2 bases at J, with 15 bases between. The germline CDR1 and CDR2 sequences are LNHDA and SQIVND (reference sequence). This CDR3 comprises 15 residues. The CDR3 nucleotides read TGTGCCAGTACTCCGACGGGCAGGGCTGGAAACACCATATATTTT. As protein: CASTPTGRAGNTIYF.

The chain has TRBV28 and TRBJ1-2; TRBD1 agrees at 8 bases. Germline CDR1 and CDR2: MDHEN and SYDVKM. V was clipped by 2 bases and J by 7 bases; unmatched bases: 15. The CDR3 extends over 17 amino acids. For the CDR3, the DNA is TGTGCCAGCAGTTTAGGGACGCAGGGGGCCCAAGTTGGTGGCTACACCTTC. It codes for CASSLGTQGAQVGGYTF.

V and J are TRBV19 and TRBJ1-5, with a possible D match to TRBD1 (5 bases). V was pared by 1 base and J by 1 base, with 17 bases between. CDR1 and CDR2 (germline): LNHDA, SQIVND (reference sequence). This CDR3 region has 18 residues. CDR3 DNA: TGTGCCAGTAGTATAGTAGGCTTGGGGGGAATAAGCAATCAGCCCCAGCATTTT. It codes for CASSIVGLGGISNQPQHF.

This chain uses TRBV5-1 with TRBJ1-4, with D perhaps TRBD1 (6 bases). The CDR3 runs to 14 residues. The V gene lost 4 bases and the J gene lost 5 bases, with 12 bases spanning the gap. Germline assignment: CDR1 SGHRS and CDR2 YFSETQ. The CDR3 region is CASSPGGQNEKLFF. CDR3 sequence (DNA): TGCGCCAGCAGCCCGGGGGGGCAGAATGAAAAACTGTTTTTT. The variable domain in full, completed from reference TRBV5-1 and TRBJ1-4, reads KAGVTQTPRYLIKTRGQQVTLSCSPISGHRSVSWYQQTPGQGLQFLFEYFSETQRNKGNFPGRFSGRQFSNSRSEMNVSTLELGDSALYLCASSPGGQNEKLFFGSGTQLSVL.

With respect to this clone: This sequence is one base from a far larger clone and is likely a read error. Within the sample, other DNA sequences also encode this same CDR3. CDR3 protein: CAWSLADRDVSEQYF. DNA for the CDR3: TGCGCCTGGAGTCTAGCGGACAGGGATGTGTCCGAGCAGTACTTC. The gene calls are TRBV30 and TRBJ2-7; a weak D match, TRBD1 (8 bases). CDR3 length: 15 amino acids. The germline V gene has CDR1 GTSNPN and CDR2 SVGIG (reference sequence).

V usage is TRBV5-1 and J usage is TRBJ2-7; 14 positions agree with TRBD2. The CDR3 runs to 15 residues. V was pared by 3 bases and J by 3 bases, with 2 bases of the junction left unmatched. Germline CDR1 is SGHRS and CDR2 is YFSETQ. CDR3: CASSWTSGRIYEQYF. CDR3 sequence (DNA): TGCGCCAGCAGCTGGACTAGCGGGAGGATCTACGAGCAGTACTTC.

In regard to this clone: A far larger clone is off by one base, so a read error is likely. This chain connects TRBV7-8 to TRBJ2-3; D is ambiguous. Per germline, CDR1 SGHVS and CDR2 FQNEAQ. The length of the CDR3 is 15 residues. CDR3 nucleotide sequence: TGTGCCAACAGCTTAGAGTACTTCGGCACAGATACGCAGTATTTT. Its protein product is CANSLEYFGTDTQYF.

The V gene is TRBV9, the J gene TRBJ2-6, with D unresolved. Between the trimmed V and J ends, which lost 2 bases and 1 base, there was a span of 10 bases. CDR1 is SGDLS, CDR2 YYNGEE, per germline. CDR3 length: 16 amino acids. In DNA form, the CDR3 reads TGTGCCAGCAGCGTCTCCCTAGGGTCTGGGGCCAACGTCCTGACTTTC. Its translation is CASSVSLGSGANVLTF.

A single count supports this clone. J is TRBJ2-3 and V is TRBV4-1; tentatively, D is TRBD2 (6 bases). CDR3 size: 14 residues. The germline gives CDR1 MGHRA, CDR2 YSYEKL. The ends were cut back, 4 bases at V and 2 bases at J, with 10 bases in the middle. The CDR3 DNA reads as TGCGCCAGCAGCCGAGGAGGGGACACAGATACGCAGTATTTT. This translates into CASSRGGDTDTQYF.

There are a few counts of this clone. The chain employs TRBV6-5 and TRBJ2-7, with D maybe TRBD1 (6 bases). Germline V CDR1 and CDR2: MNHEY, SVGAGI. With 5 bases removed from V and 2 bases from J, the gap between germline ends came to 10 bases. The CDR3 is made up of 13 amino acids. CDR3 in DNA: TGTGCCAGCAGTCCACAGGGACCCTACGAGCAGTACTTC. Residues: CASSPQGPYEQYF.

This rearrangement joins TRBV11-3 to TRBJ2-3; D gene unclear. Germline V gives CDR1 SGHNT, CDR2 YENEEA. V was pared by 1 base and J by 10 bases, with 9 bases between. CDR3 size: 12 residues. The CDR3 DNA reads TGTGCCAGCAGCTTAGGTGAAGGAGCGCAGTATTTT. This sequence encodes CASSLGEGAQYF.

The chain recombines TRBV5-8 with TRBJ1-2, with a tentative D call TRBD1 (6 bases). Germline CDR1 reads SGHTS; CDR2 reads YDEGEE. The CDR3 extends over 15 amino acids. Trimming took off 4 bases at V and 6 bases at J, with 19 bases between the two ends. CDR3 region: CASSPRQVKVDGYTF. The CDR3 region has the DNA TGTGCCAGCAGCCCCAGACAGGTGAAGGTTGATGGCTACACCTTC.

This chain joins TRBV6-4 and TRBJ2-1, with D possibly being TRBD1 (5 bases). Trimming removed 4 bases at V and 1 base at J, with 11 bases between. Germline V lookup: CDR1 MRHNA, CDR2 SNTAGT. This CDR3 contains 15 residues. The DNA for the CDR3 is TGTGCCAGCAGTGTAGGGGCCCTATCCTACAATGAGCAGTTCTTC. It translates to CASSVGALSYNEQFF.

The V gene is TRBV27, the J gene TRBJ1-1; 9 bases map to TRBD1. Germline lookup yields CDR1 MNHEY and CDR2 SMNVEV (reference sequence). V dropped 3 bases and J dropped 4; count of bases not matched to a gene: 12. The CDR3 spans 17 residues. CDR3 sequence: CASSFKGGTGMITEAFF. The CDR3 DNA is TGTGCCAGCAGTTTTAAAGGGGGGACAGGGATGATCACTGAAGCTTTCTTT.

This sequence joins TRBV11-2 and TRBJ1-1; the match to TRBD1 covers 7 bases. Germline V CDR1 and CDR2: SGHAT, FQNNGV. V shed 10 bases and J 3 bases; nucleotides not matched to a gene: 11. The CDR3 covers 14 residues. CDR3 DNA sequence: TGTGCCACCAACACAGGGGCCAGGGACACTGAAGCTTTCTTT. It is translated as CATNTGARDTEAFF.

The CDR3 reads CAISEAGGPWETQYF. The CDR3 DNA is TGTGCCATCAGTGAGGCGGGAGGGCCTTGGGAGACCCAGTACTTC. The chain carries TRBV10-3 and TRBJ2-5; 9 nucleotides agree with TRBD2. With V trimmed by 2 bases and J by 5 bases, 6 bases remained unmatched. This CDR3 spans 15 amino acids. The germline CDR1 and CDR2 sequences are ENHRY and SYGVKD.

There are a few counts of this clone. Written as DNA, the CDR3 is TGTGCCAGCAGCGCCTCCGGGACTAGCGGAGCCTACGAGCAGTACTTC. This gives the protein CASSASGTSGAYEQYF. This chain uses TRBV9 with TRBJ2-7; 11 bases are shared with TRBD2. Germline V lookup: CDR1 SGDLS, CDR2 YYNGEE. The CDR3 totals 16 residues. Trimming cost V 3 bases and J 2 bases; bases outside gene matches: 7.

V and J are TRBV5-1 and TRBJ2-7; 8 bases match TRBD1. CDR1 is SGHRS, CDR2 YFSETQ, per germline. The CDR3 is 17 amino acids. V lost 1 base and J lost 0; bases outside the gene matches: 9. CDR3 sequence: CASSLSRGRGSSYEQYF. The CDR3 DNA reads as TGCGCCAGCAGCTTGAGCAGGGGGCGTGGCAGCTCCTACGAGCAGTACTTC. The full variable domain, completed using reference TRBV5-1 and TRBJ2-7, is KAGVTQTPRYLIKTRGQQVTLSCSPISGHRSVSWYQQTPGQGLQFLFEYFSETQRNKGNFPGRFSGRQFSNSRSEMNVSTLELGDSALYLCASSLSRGRGSSYEQYFGPGTRLTVT.

In this sample, this clone turned up a few times. The rearrangement uses TRBV28 and TRBJ1-5, with 7 bases aligning to TRBD1. This CDR3 is 14 amino acids long. Germline lookup yields CDR1 MDHEN and CDR2 SYDVKM. After removal of 4 bases from V and 4 bases from J, the junction contained 4 bases not matched to a gene. CDR3 sequence (DNA): TGTGCCAGCAGTTCAACAGGGGCAAATCAGCCCCAGCATTTT. Its protein product is CASSSTGANQPQHF.

J is TRBJ2-3 and V is TRBV9; D is possibly TRBD1 (6 bases). CDR1 SGDLS and CDR2 YYNGEE come from the germline V gene. Trimming removed 0 bases at V and 5 bases at J, with 16 bases between. This CDR3 is 16 amino acids long. CDR3 sequence (DNA): TGTGCCAGCAGCGTAGAAGGGGGATCTAGGTTAGATACGCAGTATTTT. Translated: CASSVEGGSRLDTQYF. Using reference TRBV9 and TRBJ2-3 for the parts outside the CDR3, the full variable domain is DSGVTQTPKHLITATGQRVTLRCSPRSGDLSVYWYQQSLDQGLQFLIQYYNGEERAKGNILERFSAQQFPDLHSELNLSSLELGDSALYFCASSVEGGSRLDTQYFGPGTRLTVL.

The rearrangement links TRBV27 to TRBJ2-5; weak D call: TRBD1 (7 bases). Germline-derived CDR1 and CDR2 are MNHEY and SMNVEV (reference sequence). CDR3 length: 13 residues. Trimming took off 6 bases at V and 5 bases at J, with 13 bases between the two ends. CDR3 coding DNA: TGTGCCAGCAGCCCAGGGGGGTGGGAGACCCAGTACTTC. Its protein product is CASSPGGWETQYF.

This rearrangement joins TRBV7-2 to TRBJ2-1; no clear D. This CDR3 is built from 12 residues. V lost 1 base and J lost 10, with 8 bases in between. The germline CDR1 and CDR2 sequences are SGHTA and FQGNSA. The DNA of the CDR3 is TGTGCCAGCAGCTTAGTTAGCCCCGAGCAGTTCTTC. This codes for CASSLVSPEQFF.

This clone was counted between two and nine times. This chain joins TRBV9 and TRBJ2-1; 8 bases match TRBD1. CDR1 and CDR2 (germline): SGDLS, YYNGEE. V trimming: 3 bases; J trimming: 4 bases; junction bases outside the gene matches: 9. The CDR3 extends over 16 amino acids. In DNA form, the CDR3 reads TGTGCCAGCAGCGCTCCGGGACAGGCCGTTTACAATGAGCAGTTCTTC. It translates to CASSAPGQAVYNEQFF.

The genes are TRBV28 and TRBJ1-2; 7 nucleotides agree with TRBD1. Germline V gene lookup returns CDR1 MDHEN and CDR2 SYDVKM. This CDR3 is built from 14 residues. Trimming took 6 bases from V and 3 from J; bases not matched to a gene: 7. The CDR3 spells CASRKTGTDYGYTF. CDR3 nucleotides: TGTGCCAGCAGAAAGACAGGGACCGACTATGGCTACACCTTC.

This clone was counted once. The chain employs TRBV7-6 and TRBJ1-4, with 11 bases matching TRBD1. The CDR3 covers 13 residues. Losses at the gene ends were 5 bases for V and 10 bases for J; bases not matched to a gene: 3. Germline CDR1 and CDR2: SGHVS and FNYEAQ. The CDR3 region is CASSTGTGGKLFF. CDR3 in DNA: TGTGCCAGCAGCACCGGGACAGGGGGAAAACTGTTTTTT.

This chain connects TRBV6-1 to TRBJ2-5, with D perhaps TRBD2 (5 bases). Trimming took off 6 bases at V and 3 bases at J, with 17 bases between the two ends. The CDR3 runs 15 residues. From germline, CDR1 is MNHNS and CDR2 SASEGT. This CDR3 reads CASSPGSKVEETQYF. CDR3 bases: TGTGCCAGCAGCCCGGGATCAAAGGTCGAAGAGACCCAGTACTTC.